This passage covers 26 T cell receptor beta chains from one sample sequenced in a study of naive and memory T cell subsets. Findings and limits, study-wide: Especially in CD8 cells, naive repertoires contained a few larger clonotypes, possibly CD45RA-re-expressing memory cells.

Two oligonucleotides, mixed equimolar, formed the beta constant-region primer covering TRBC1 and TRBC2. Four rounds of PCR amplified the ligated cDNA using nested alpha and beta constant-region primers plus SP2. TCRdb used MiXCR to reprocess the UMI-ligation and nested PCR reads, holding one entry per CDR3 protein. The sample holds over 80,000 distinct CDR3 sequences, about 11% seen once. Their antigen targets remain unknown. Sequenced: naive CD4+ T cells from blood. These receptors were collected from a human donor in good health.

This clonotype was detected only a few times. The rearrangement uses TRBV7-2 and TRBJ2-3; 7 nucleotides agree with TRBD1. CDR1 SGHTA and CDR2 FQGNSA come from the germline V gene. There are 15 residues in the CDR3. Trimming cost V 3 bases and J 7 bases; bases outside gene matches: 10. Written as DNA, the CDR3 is TGTGCCAGCAGCTTCGAGAGACAGGGTTCTTATACGCAGTATTTT. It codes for CASSFERQGSYTQYF.

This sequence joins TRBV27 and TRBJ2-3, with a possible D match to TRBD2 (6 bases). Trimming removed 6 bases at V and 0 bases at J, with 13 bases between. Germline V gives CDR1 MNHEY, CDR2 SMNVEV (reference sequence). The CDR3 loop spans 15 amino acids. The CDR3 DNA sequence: TGTGCCAGCAGCCGTAGCGGAGCTAGCACAGATACGCAGTATTTT. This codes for CASSRSGASTDTQYF.

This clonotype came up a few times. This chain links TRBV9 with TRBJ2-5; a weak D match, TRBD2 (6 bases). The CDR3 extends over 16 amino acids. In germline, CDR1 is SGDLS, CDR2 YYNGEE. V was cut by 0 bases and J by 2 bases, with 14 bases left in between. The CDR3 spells CASSVAIGGDQETQYF. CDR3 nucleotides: TGTGCCAGCAGCGTAGCTATCGGCGGGGATCAAGAGACCCAGTACTTC.

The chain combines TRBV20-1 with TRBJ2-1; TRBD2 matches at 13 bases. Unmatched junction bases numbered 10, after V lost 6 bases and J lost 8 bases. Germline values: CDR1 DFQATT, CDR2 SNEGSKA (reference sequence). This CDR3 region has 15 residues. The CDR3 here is CSALTSGGAADEQFF. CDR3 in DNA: TGCAGTGCGTTAACTAGCGGGGGGGCCGCCGATGAGCAGTTCTTC.

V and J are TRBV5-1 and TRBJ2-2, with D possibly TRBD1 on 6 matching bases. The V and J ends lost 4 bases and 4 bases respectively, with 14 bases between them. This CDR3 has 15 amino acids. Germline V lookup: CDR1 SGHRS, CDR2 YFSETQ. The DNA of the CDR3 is TGCGCCAGCAGCCCCCGGACAGCCTTCACCGGGGAGCTGTTTTTT. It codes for CASSPRTAFTGELFF.

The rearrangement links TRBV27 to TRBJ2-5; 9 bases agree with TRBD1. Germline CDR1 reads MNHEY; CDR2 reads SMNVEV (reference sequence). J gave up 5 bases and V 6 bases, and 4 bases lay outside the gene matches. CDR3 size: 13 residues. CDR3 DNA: TGTGCCAGCAGACAGGGGGCGGGGGAGACCCAGTACTTC. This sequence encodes CASRQGAGETQYF.

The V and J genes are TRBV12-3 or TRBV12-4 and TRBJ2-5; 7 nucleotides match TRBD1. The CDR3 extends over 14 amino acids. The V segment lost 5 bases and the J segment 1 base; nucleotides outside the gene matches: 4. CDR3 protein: CASSRDRVQETQYF. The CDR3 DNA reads TGTGCCAGCAGTCGTGACAGGGTCCAAGAGACCCAGTACTTC.

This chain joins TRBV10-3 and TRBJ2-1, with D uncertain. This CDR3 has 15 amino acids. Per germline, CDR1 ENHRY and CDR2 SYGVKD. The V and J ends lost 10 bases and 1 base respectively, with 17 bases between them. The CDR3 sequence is CATAPTPRSYNEQFF. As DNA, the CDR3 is TGTGCCACCGCCCCGACCCCTCGGTCCTACAATGAGCAGTTCTTC.

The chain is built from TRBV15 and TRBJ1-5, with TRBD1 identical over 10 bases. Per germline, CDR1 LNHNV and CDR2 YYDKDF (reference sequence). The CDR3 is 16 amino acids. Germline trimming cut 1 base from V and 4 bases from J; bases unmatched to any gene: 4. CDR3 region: CATSRVWGQGNQPQHF. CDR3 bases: TGTGCCACCAGCAGAGTATGGGGACAGGGGAATCAGCCCCAGCATTTT.

CDR3 nucleotide sequence: TGCAGTGCTAGAGATGGGGCCAACAATCAGCCCCAGCATTTT. As protein: CSARDGANNQPQHF. The rearrangement links TRBV20-1 to TRBJ1-5, with D tentatively TRBD1 (5 bases). CDR1 and CDR2 from the germline V gene are DFQATT and SNEGSKA (reference sequence). Trimming took 0 bases from V and 3 from J, leaving 9 bases between them. The CDR3 runs 14 residues.

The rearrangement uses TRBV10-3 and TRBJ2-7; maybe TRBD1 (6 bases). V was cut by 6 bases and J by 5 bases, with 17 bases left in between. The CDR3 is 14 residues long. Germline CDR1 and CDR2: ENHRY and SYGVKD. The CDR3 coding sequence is TGTGCCATCAGGGGGGCGGCAGGGTGGAACGAGCAGTACTTC. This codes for CAIRGAAGWNEQYF.

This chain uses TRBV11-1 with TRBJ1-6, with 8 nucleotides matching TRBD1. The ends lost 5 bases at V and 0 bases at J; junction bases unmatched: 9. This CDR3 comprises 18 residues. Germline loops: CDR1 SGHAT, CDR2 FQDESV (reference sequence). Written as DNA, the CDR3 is TGTGCCAGCAGCACGTCCCGGGACAGGAGCTCCTATAATTCACCCCTCCACTTT. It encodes CASSTSRDRSSYNSPLHF.

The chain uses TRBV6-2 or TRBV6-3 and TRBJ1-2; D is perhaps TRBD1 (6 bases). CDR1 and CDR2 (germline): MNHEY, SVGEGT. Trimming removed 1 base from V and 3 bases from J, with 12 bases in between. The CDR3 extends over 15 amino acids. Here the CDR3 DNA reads TGTGCCAGCAGTTACTATGGGGGGCGCGACTATGGCTACACCTTC. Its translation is CASSYYGGRDYGYTF.

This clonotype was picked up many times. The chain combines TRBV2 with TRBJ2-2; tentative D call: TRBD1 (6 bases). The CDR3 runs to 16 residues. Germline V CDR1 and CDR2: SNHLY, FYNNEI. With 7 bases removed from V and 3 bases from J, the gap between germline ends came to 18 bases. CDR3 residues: CASKRTAPRDTGELFF. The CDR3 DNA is TGTGCCAGCAAAAGGACAGCGCCGAGGGACACCGGGGAGCTGTTTTTT.

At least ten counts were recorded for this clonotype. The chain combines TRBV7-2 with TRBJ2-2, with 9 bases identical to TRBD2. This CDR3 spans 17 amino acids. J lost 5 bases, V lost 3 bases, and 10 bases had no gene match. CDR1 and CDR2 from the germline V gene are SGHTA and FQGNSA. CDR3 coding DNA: TGTGCCAGCAGCTTGGCCGGGACTAGCAAAAATACCGGGGAGCTGTTTTTT. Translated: CASSLAGTSKNTGELFF.

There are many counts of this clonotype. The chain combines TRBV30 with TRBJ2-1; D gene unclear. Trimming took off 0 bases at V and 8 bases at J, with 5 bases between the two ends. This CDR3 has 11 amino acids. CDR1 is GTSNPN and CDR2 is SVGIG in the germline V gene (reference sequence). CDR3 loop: CAWSVGHEQFF. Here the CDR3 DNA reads TGTGCCTGGAGTGTAGGGCATGAGCAGTTCTTC.

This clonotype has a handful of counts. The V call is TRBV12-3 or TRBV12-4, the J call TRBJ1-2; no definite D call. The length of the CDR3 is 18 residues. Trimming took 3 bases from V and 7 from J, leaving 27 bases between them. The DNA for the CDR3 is TGTGCCAGCAGTTTCCGCCTTCTGACCCGTTCTGCGCGCGGTGGCTACACCTTC. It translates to CASSFRLLTRSARGGYTF.

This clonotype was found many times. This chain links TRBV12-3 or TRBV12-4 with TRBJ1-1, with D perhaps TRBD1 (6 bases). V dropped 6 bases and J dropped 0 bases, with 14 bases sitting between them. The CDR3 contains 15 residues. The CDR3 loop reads CASRPRRTVNTEAFF. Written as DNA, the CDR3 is TGTGCCAGCAGGCCCCGGAGGACAGTGAACACTGAAGCTTTCTTT.

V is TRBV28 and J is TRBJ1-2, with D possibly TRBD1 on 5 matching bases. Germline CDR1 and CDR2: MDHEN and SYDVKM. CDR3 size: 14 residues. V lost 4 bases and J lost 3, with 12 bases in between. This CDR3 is CASSSYGDHYGYTF. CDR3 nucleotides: TGTGCCAGCAGTTCTTATGGGGACCACTATGGCTACACCTTC.

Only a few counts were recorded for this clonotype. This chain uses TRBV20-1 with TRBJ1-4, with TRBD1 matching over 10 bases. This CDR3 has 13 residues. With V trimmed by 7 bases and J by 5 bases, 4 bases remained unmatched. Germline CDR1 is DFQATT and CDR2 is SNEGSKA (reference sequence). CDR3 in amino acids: CSVPTGGNEKLFF. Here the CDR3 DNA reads TGCAGTGTTCCGACAGGGGGCAATGAAAAACTGTTTTTT.

Here the CDR3 DNA reads TGCGCCAGCAGCTTGGGACGGCACGACTACAATGAGCAGTTCTTC. Protein sequence: CASSLGRHDYNEQFF. The gene calls are TRBV5-1 and TRBJ2-1; D not resolved. The CDR3 covers 15 residues. V lost 0 bases to trimming and J lost 3 bases, with 10 bases between them. Looked up from germline, CDR1 is SGHRS and CDR2 is YFSETQ.

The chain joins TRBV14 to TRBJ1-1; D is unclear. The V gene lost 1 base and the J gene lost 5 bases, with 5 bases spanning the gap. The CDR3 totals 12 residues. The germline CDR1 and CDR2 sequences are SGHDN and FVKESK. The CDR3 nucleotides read TGTGCCAGCAGCCAAGGATCAACTGAAGCTTTCTTT. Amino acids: CASSQGSTEAFF.

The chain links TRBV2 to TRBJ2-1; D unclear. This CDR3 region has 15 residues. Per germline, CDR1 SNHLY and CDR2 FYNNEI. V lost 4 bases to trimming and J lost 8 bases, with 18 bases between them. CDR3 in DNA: TGTGCCAGCAGTGCTCGACCCCCTTCGTTGGATGAGCAGTTCTTC. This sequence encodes CASSARPPSLDEQFF. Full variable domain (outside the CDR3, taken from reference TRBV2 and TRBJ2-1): EPEVTQTPSHQVTQMGQEVILRCVPISNHLYFYWYRQILGQKVEFLVSFYNNEISEKSEIFDDQFSVERPDGSNFTLKIRSTKLEDSAMYFCASSARPPSLDEQFFGPGTRLTVL.

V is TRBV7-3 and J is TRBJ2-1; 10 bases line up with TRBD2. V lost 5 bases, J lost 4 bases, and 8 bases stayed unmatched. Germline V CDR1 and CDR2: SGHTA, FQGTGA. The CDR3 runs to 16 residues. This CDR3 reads CASSPSSGGAYNEQFF. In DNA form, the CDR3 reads TGTGCCAGCAGCCCATCGAGCGGGGGGGCTTACAATGAGCAGTTCTTC. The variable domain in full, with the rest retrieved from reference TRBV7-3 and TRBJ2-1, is GAGVSQTPSNKVTEKGKYVELRCDPISGHTALYWYRQSLGQGPEFLIYFQGTGAADDSGLPNDRFFAVRPEGSVSTLKIQRTERGDSAVYLCASSPSSGGAYNEQFFGPGTRLTVL.

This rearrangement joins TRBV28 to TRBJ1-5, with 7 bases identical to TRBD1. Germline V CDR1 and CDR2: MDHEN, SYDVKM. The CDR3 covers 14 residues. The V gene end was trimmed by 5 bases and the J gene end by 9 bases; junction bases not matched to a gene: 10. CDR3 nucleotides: TGTGCCAGCAGTCGCGGACAGGCCTGGGGGCCCCAGCATTTT. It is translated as CASSRGQAWGPQHF.

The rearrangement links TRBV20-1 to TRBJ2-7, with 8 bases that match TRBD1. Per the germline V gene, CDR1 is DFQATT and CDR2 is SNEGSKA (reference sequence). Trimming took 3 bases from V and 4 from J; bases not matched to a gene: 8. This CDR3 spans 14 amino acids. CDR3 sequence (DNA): TGCAGTGCTAGTAAGGGACAGGCCATATACGAGCAGTACTTC. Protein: CSASKGQAIYEQYF.